What follows is one TCR beta chain and its context. Its antigen is currently unknown. These data come from a study of T cell clonotyping in hematopoietic cell transplantation. V was cut by 0 bases and J by 1 base, with 10 bases left in between. The germline V gene has CDR1 LNHNV and CDR2 YYDKDF (reference sequence). The CDR3 consists of 15 residues. Profiling relied on immunoSEQ multiplex PCR, and the TCRdb table lists in-frame clones only, not all of them. There are 10,000 or so clones in the sample; approximately 89% occur only once, and roughly 3.9% lies in the top ten. Study-level findings and limits: Graft donor and pretransplant recipient Inverse Simpson Index values predicted broader posttransplant TCR diversity.

The TCR was taken from a human donor who either received an allogeneic hematopoietic cell transplant for a myeloid malignancy or was a related donor (not recorded which). Some clones in this sample may be carry-over from other donors' samples. Material for sequencing was peripheral blood mononuclear cells. The chain employs TRBV15 and TRBJ2-7; possible D gene TRBD2, 5 bases. CDR3 sequence: CATSRDLPGSYEQYF. CDR3 in DNA: TGTGCCACCAGCAGAGATTTGCCGGGGTCCTACGAGCAGTACTTC.